This T cell receptor (beta chain) was identified during a study of blood T cells in healthy people across ages (dated by TCRdb to 2013 to 2016). General notes on the study: Template switching captured roughly one uniquely barcoded TCR beta cDNA molecule per two T cells in model experiments. To track age-related changes in TCR beta repertoire diversity, the study relied on deep sequencing normalized with unique cDNA molecular identifiers. The donors were divided into four age groups: young (average approximately 17 years), middle-aged (around 41), aged (about 60) and long-lived (about 80). To avoid experimental bias, donors of different ages were spread randomly across the sequencing lanes. For two donors (one aged 18 to 30 and one aged 80 or older), the study analyzed two additional independent replicas of 1 million unique cDNA reads from the same blood draw.

The CDR3 sequence holds 12 residues, the cysteine and phenylalanine included. Only the CDR3 portion is preserved as DNA: 36 bases, with reading frame beginning at the first base. Comments on this clonotype: Its antigen remains undetermined. No per-base quality is available; no much larger clone lies one base away.

The donors were some 39 Caucasian individuals from Russia, aged roughly 6 to 100 years, who were systemically healthy. Around 10 milliliters of peripheral blood were collected from each donor into EDTA-treated Vacutainer tubes. Ficoll-Paque density-gradient centrifugation was used to isolate PBMCs, with at least 6 million obtained per sample. Total RNA was extracted from PBMCs with Trizol reagent, with at least 6 micrograms obtained per sample. For every donor, an aliquot of PBMCs went through flow cytometry to measure the percentages of naive CD45RAhigh/CD27high T cells. Libraries were prepared through 5' RACE. Sequencing was carried out with an Illumina HiSeq 2500. A second PCR of roughly 7 to 11 cycles was run with a J-beta primer mix and a sample-barcoded 5' primer. Each TCR beta cDNA molecule received a unique molecular identifier from a template-switch 5' adaptor carrying 12 random nucleotides. Each sample yielded at least 2.5 million CDR3-containing paired-end reads. The Mint cDNA synthesis kit, primed by a TRBC-specific oligonucleotide, was used to synthesize first-strand cDNA from all RNA. Following uracil-DNA glycosylase treatment, all cDNA underwent a first 18-cycle PCR with the universal primers M1SS and BC2_uni_R. In the authors' own workflow: For normalization, 1 million high-quality reads, each with a distinct molecular identifier, were randomly selected from each sample. Reads with shared molecular identifiers were discarded instead of being binned into consensus sequences. MiTCR, with a Q25 quality threshold and the strictest error-elimination algorithm, was used for CDR3 identification, clonotype clustering and error correction. A nonparametric unseen species model with Euler transformation was used to estimate lower-bound total TCR beta diversity. Using fastp trimming at Q25 and MiXCR clonotype assembly, TCRdb reanalyzed the public sequencing data and kept in-frame beta chains. Identical CDR3 proteins give one entry, which carries the most common genes and DNA. The V and J calls were not made by the authors but by TCRdb's processing. Present in this sample are hundreds of thousands of distinct CDR3 sequences, around three fifths of which were seen just once. Jointly, the top ten make up around 37% of the sample.

Study-wide findings and limitations: Bulk unsorted PBMC profiling prevented conclusive comparison of naive and antigen-experienced compartments. The long-lived group showed more naive CD4+ T cells, fewer expanded clones and increased TCR diversity than the aged group, suggesting age selection. The CMV infection status of donors was not known, potentially confounding age-related changes in expanded clonotypes. Estimates of total diversity based on one million sequenced T cells were regarded as lower bounds and as underestimates. Observed TCR beta diversity per million T cells fell roughly linearly with age, and a significant reduction was already apparent by age roughly 40. There was a strong correlation between observed TCR beta diversity and the percentage of naive T cells measured by flow cytometry.

The receptor's source is a man aged 60-69 years in good health. This chain is built from TRBV21-1 and TRBJ2-7. TRBV21-1 has pseudogene status. Sample: blood. The CDR3 amino acid sequence is: CASSKGFCEQYF. The bases read TGTGCCAGCAGCAAAGGGTTCTGCGAGCAGTACTTC.